This TCR beta chain was recovered during a study of early T cells in non-severe SARS-CoV-2 infection (TCRdb year 2021). The study in broad terms: Bulk RNA from unsorted whole blood was used for TCR sequencing, so alpha and beta chains could not be paired. Broader findings and caveats from the paper: VDJdb matching was skewed toward anti-spike CD8 responses and likely underestimated virus-specific expansions, missing private and CD4 specificities.

A case-control design nested within a healthcare worker cohort in London, UK, was used, with weekly nasopharyngeal swab PCR tests and blood sampling performed. Between 23 and 31 March 2020, the week of the UK lockdown, healthcare workers were enrolled and then followed up weekly for as long as 16 weeks. To note about this clonotype: Its recognized antigen is unknown. No base quality information exists; no much larger clone differs at one position.

The library was made by 5' RACE. For sequencing, a NextSeq 500 was employed. To correct for sequencing error and PCR bias, the TCR library protocol tagged individual cDNA molecules with unique molecular identifiers. TCR alpha and beta chains were both sequenced, and the abundances of alpha and beta sequences in each sample were closely correlated with each other. The source study handled its data this way. V gene, J gene and CDR3 annotation of TCR sequences was performed with Decombinator V4. Expanded TCRs were defined as changing significantly between any two time points under a Poisson model with p below 0.0001. TCR abundances were normalised to the total number of TCRs sequenced per sample and expressed as counts per million. VDJdb, accessed 1 November 2021, was searched for CMV, EBV and SARS-CoV-2 annotated TCRs, excluding TCRs annotated for multiple antigens. The public reads were run again by TCRdb, first through fastp at Q25 and then through MiXCR, and only productive beta chains were kept. CDR3 protein sequences are deduplicated, and each keeps its most common genes and DNA. TCRdb's processing, not the authors' own work, is the source of the V and J calls. The sample table contains 50,000 to 75,000 distinct CDR3 sequences; only one count was recorded for 9.5% to 15% of them. Clones ranked in the top ten supply roughly 1.2% of the sample.

The source is an adult who was a healthcare worker with PCR-confirmed SARS-CoV-2 infection or an uninfected control (not recorded which). The donor label of this sample is uncertain. Material: whole blood, obtained at baseline.

The DNA sequence is TGTGCCAGCAGTGAGGGGAGGACAGATACGCAGTATTTT. Translated, this gives CASSEGRTDTQYF. In this chain, TRBV28 is recombined with TRBJ2-3; D gene: possibly TRBD2, on 6 matching bases. The CDR3 runs 13 amino acids, cysteine and phenylalanine included. Here the CDR3 DNA is all that survives: 39 bases in frame from base 1. Deletion took 5 bases off V and 3 bases off J, with a span of 9 bases between the germline ends. CDR1 and CDR2, per the germline V gene, are MDHEN and SYDVKM.